One and the same sample provided the 20 T cell receptor beta chains below, sequenced in a study of T-cell memory formation after mild COVID-19 (dated by TCRdb to about 2021). Library method: 5' RACE. The sample was run on an Illumina NovaSeq 6000. The public reads were quality trimmed at Q25 with fastp and then assembled into clones with MiXCR by TCRdb, keeping productive beta chains. One record per CDR3 amino acid sequence lists the most common genes and DNA. In this sample the table shows hundreds of thousands of distinct CDR3 sequences, around 15% of which occur a single time. The ten largest make up roughly 23% of the sample. Sequencing input: PBMCs or a T cell subset sorted from them (not recorded which). These receptors all stem from a man aged 18 to 29 who had mild COVID-19 (a few samples of this study predate the infection). The sample titles of this study are shuffled in the database, so cell type and time point are left out; the donor was told from shared clones.

J is TRBJ1-6 and V is TRBV6-6; a possible D gene is TRBD1 (5 bases). The CDR3 runs to 16 residues. CDR1 MNHNY and CDR2 SVGAGI come from the germline V gene (reference sequence). V gave up 6 bases and J gave up 5 bases, with 17 bases separating them. In DNA, the CDR3 is TGTGCCAGCAGGCTCAGGGCCTCCAACAATAATTCACCCCTCCACTTT. Translation: CASRLRASNNNSPLHF.

The table lists this clonotype with many counts. This sequence joins TRBV27 and TRBJ2-3, with D hard to call. Germline lookup yields CDR1 MNHEY and CDR2 SMNVEV (reference sequence). V lost 6 bases, J lost 8 bases, and 18 bases lay in between. The CDR3 is 14 residues long. The CDR3 DNA reads as TGTGCCAGCAGAATAAACCCCTTGGCGTCTACGCAGTATTTT. Amino acids: CASRINPLASTQYF.

A few counts support this clonotype. This chain connects TRBV7-9 to TRBJ1-2; D not resolved. Trimming cost V 5 bases and J 3 bases, with 10 bases left between them. Germline loops: CDR1 SEHNR, CDR2 FQNEAQ (reference sequence). CDR3 size: 13 residues. The CDR3 nucleotides read TGTGCCAGCAGCGCCCGGCTGGACTATGGCTACACCTTC. This translates into CASSARLDYGYTF.

The chain carries TRBV4-2 and TRBJ2-5; 7 bases fit TRBD2. With 4 bases clipped from V and 5 bases from J, the junction kept 7 bases outside the gene matches. The CDR3 length is 14 residues. Germline CDR1 is LGHNA and CDR2 is YNFKEQ. CDR3 sequence (DNA): TGTGCCAGCAGCCCCGGACTAGGAGGGGAGACCCAGTACTTC. Translated, it gives CASSPGLGGETQYF.

This clonotype was recorded many times. The chain carries TRBV5-1 and TRBJ2-7; D remains ambiguous. The germline V gene has CDR1 SGHRS and CDR2 YFSETQ. The length of the CDR3 is 15 residues. The V gene lost 7 bases and the J gene lost 7 bases, with 24 bases spanning the gap. The DNA of the CDR3 is TGCGCCAGCGTTCTAGTTCCGGACGGCTCGAGAGAGCAGTACTTC. Its protein product is CASVLVPDGSREQYF.

This clonotype was seen at least ten times. The V and J genes are TRBV28 and TRBJ1-2; D gene uncertain. The CDR3 contains 14 residues. The germline V and J ends were trimmed by 5 bases and 2 bases, with 12 bases remaining between them. The germline V gene has CDR1 MDHEN and CDR2 SYDVKM. CDR3 DNA: TGTGCCAGCAGTCAAGGTTCGGGGAACTATGGCTACACCTTC. Protein sequence: CASSQGSGNYGYTF.

This chain joins TRBV2 and TRBJ2-7; D tentatively fits TRBD1 or TRBD2 (5 bases each). Trimming removed 7 bases at V and 2 bases at J, with 15 bases between. Germline CDR1 and CDR2: SNHLY and FYNNEI. The CDR3 is 14 amino acids. The CDR3 DNA sequence: TGTGCCAGCACCCGAGTAGGGGAGACCTACGAGCAGTACTTC. Protein: CASTRVGETYEQYF.

The chain is built from TRBV12-3 or TRBV12-4 and TRBJ1-6, with D maybe TRBD1 (5 bases). Trimming left V 0 bases short and J 7 bases short, with 13 bases between. The length of the CDR3 is 16 residues. DNA of the CDR3: TGTGCCAGCAGTTTAGCTGCAGGGAGGTTGAATTCACCCCTCCACTTT. Its translation is CASSLAAGRLNSPLHF.

This clonotype was seen only a few times. The chain employs TRBV21-1 and TRBJ2-7; TRBD1 reflects the table's D call only, with no check against the DNA. TRBV21-1 is flagged as a pseudogene. The CDR3 covers 15 residues. CDR3: CASSITSGTGYEQYV. DNA for the CDR3: TGTGCCAGCAGCATTACATCCGGGACAGGCTACGAGCAGTACGTC.

This clonotype appeared a few times. This chain joins TRBV5-4 and TRBJ2-1; TRBD1 aligns across 7 bases. Germline V CDR1 and CDR2: SGHNT, YYREEE (reference sequence). After removal of 5 bases from V and 4 bases from J, the junction contained 9 bases not matched to a gene. The CDR3 consists of 15 residues. In DNA, the CDR3 is TGTGCCAGCAGTCCGACAGGGCCAGCATACAATGAGCAGTTCTTC. This gives the protein CASSPTGPAYNEQFF.

The chain carries TRBV6-5 and TRBJ2-2; TRBD1 matches at 8 bases. Germline V gene lookup returns CDR1 MNHEY and CDR2 SVGAGI. The CDR3 consists of 19 residues. V lost 0 bases, J lost 3 bases, and 12 bases stayed unmatched. CDR3 residues: CASSYSVFSGTGDTGELFF. CDR3 DNA sequence: TGTGCCAGCAGTTACTCGGTATTCTCCGGGACAGGTGACACCGGGGAGCTGTTTTTT.

This clonotype was picked up a small number of times. The chain carries TRBV7-9 and TRBJ2-5, with 8 bases aligning to TRBD1. V trimming: 5 bases; J trimming: 5 bases; junction bases outside the gene matches: 10. The length of the CDR3 is 15 residues. The V gene's germline CDR1 is SEHNR and CDR2 FQNEAQ (reference sequence). The CDR3 nucleotides are TGTGCCAGCAGCCCCACGGGCAGGGGGCCCGAGACCCAGTACTTC. It encodes CASSPTGRGPETQYF.

The sample holds a few counts of this clonotype. This rearrangement joins TRBV3-1 to TRBJ2-3, with 9 bases lining up with TRBD1. Germline V gives CDR1 LGHDT, CDR2 YNNKEL (reference sequence). V lost 1 base, J lost 8 bases, and 4 bases stayed unmatched. This CDR3 contains 14 residues. The CDR3 is CASSQGTGEATQYF. CDR3 bases: TGTGCCAGCAGCCAAGGGACAGGGGAAGCTACGCAGTATTTT.

This clonotype was detected a few times. V is TRBV28 and J is TRBJ2-7; TRBD1 matches at 9 bases. There are 17 residues in the CDR3. Trimming took 5 bases from V and 2 from J; bases not matched to a gene: 13. The V gene's germline CDR1 is MDHEN and CDR2 SYDVKM. The CDR3 nucleotides read TGTGCCAGCAGTGGGGCATCCGGGACAGGGATTACCTACGAGCAGTACGTC. Translation gives CASSGASGTGITYEQYV.

This chain connects TRBV4-3 to TRBJ1-6; possibly TRBD1 for D (5 bases). V shed 4 bases and J shed 10 bases, with 14 bases lying between them. The CDR3 consists of 14 residues. CDR1 is LGHNA, CDR2 YSLEER, per germline. The CDR3 protein is CASSRVQGESPLHF. Here the CDR3 DNA reads TGCGCCAGCAGCCGCGTGCAAGGGGAGTCACCCCTCCACTTT.

This clonotype showed up just a few times. The CDR3 region is CASSLAGSDTDTQYF. The CDR3 DNA reads TGTGCCAGCAGCTTAGCAGGTAGCGACACAGATACGCAGTATTTT. This chain links TRBV7-6 with TRBJ2-3, with TRBD2 as a possible D gene (5 bases). The CDR3 runs 15 residues. Trimming took 0 bases from V and 2 from J, leaving 9 bases between them. The germline V gene encodes CDR1 SGHVS and CDR2 FNYEAQ.

This rearrangement joins TRBV7-3 to TRBJ1-3, with D possibly being TRBD1 (5 bases). The CDR3 covers 15 residues. Germline-derived CDR1 and CDR2 are SGHTA and FQGTGA. Trimming took off 4 bases at V and 4 bases at J, with 14 bases between the two ends. The CDR3 protein is CASSSDGTGGNTIYF. The CDR3 bases are TGTGCCAGCAGCTCCGATGGGACGGGGGGAAACACCATATATTTT.

This clonotype was picked up many times. The gene calls are TRBV29-1 and TRBJ1-1; D possibly corresponds to TRBD1 (6 bases). The CDR3 has 13 amino acids. Trimming took 7 bases from V and 2 from J, leaving 14 bases between them. Germline values: CDR1 SQVTM, CDR2 ANQGSEA. This CDR3 reads CSATTTGNTEAFF. The CDR3 DNA is TGCAGCGCCACAACGACAGGTAACACTGAAGCTTTCTTT. Filled out from reference TRBV29-1 and TRBJ1-1, the complete variable domain reads SAVISQKPSRDICQRGTSLTIQCQVDSQVTMMFWYRQQPGQSLTLIATANQGSEATYESGFVIDKFPISRPNLTFSTLTVSNMSPEDSSIYLCSATTTGNTEAFFGQGTRLTVV.

This clonotype was detected a few times. The chain joins TRBV4-3 to TRBJ2-3; the match to TRBD2 covers 13 bases. The junction had 2 bases not matched to a gene; V was cut back by 4 bases and J by 4 bases. Germline V gene data show CDR1 as LGHNA and CDR2 as YSLEER. This CDR3 region has 15 residues. The CDR3 protein is CASSPGLAGPDTQYF. The CDR3 bases are TGCGCCAGCAGCCCGGGACTAGCGGGGCCAGATACGCAGTATTTT.

The gene calls are TRBV20-1 and TRBJ1-5; no definite D call. V gave up 6 bases and J gave up 3 bases, with 15 bases separating them. The CDR3 sequence is 14 residues long. CDR1 is DFQATT, CDR2 SNEGSKA, per germline (reference sequence). The CDR3 region is CSARRGGSNQPQHF. As DNA, the CDR3 is TGCAGTGCCCGCCGGGGAGGGTCCAATCAGCCCCAGCATTTT.